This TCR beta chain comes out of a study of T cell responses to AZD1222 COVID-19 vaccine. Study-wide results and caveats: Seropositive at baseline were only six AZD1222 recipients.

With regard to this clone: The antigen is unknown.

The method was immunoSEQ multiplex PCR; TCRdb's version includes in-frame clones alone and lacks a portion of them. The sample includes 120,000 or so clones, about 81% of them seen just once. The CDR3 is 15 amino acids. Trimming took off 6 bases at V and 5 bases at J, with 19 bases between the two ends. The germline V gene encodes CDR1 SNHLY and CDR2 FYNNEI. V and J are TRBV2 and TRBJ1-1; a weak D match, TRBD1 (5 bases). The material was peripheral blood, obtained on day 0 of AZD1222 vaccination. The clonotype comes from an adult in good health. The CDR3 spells CASSATWTIGTEAFF. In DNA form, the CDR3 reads TGTGCCAGCAGCGCCACATGGACAATTGGGACTGAAGCTTTCTTT.